This T cell receptor beta chain was sequenced during a study of glioma-infiltrating T cells. Using RNA template, CDR3s of TCR alpha and beta were amplified with iRepertoire arm-PCR. TCRdb passed the multiplex PCR reads through MiXCR, listing each CDR3 protein once. The repertoire holds approximately 130,000 distinct CDR3 sequences, approximately 26% seen once, with 27% in the top ten. This TCR was recovered from a human donor with low-grade glioma or glioblastoma, undergoing nonglioma brain surgery, or in good health (not recorded which). Sequenced: glioma tissue, nonneoplastic brain tissue, or PBMCs (not recorded which).

The CDR3 reads CASSYSEFRGANVLTF. The DNA of the CDR3 is TGTGCCAGCAGTTACTCGGAATTCCGTGGGGCCAACGTCCTGACTTTC. The rearrangement links TRBV27 to TRBJ2-6; D gene uncertain. Germline values: CDR1 MNHEY, CDR2 SMNVEV (reference sequence). The CDR3 sequence is 16 residues long. Trimming took 4 bases from V and 3 from J, leaving 13 bases between them.